The T cell receptor beta chain described here comes from a study of STAT3 mutations in large granular lymphocyte leukemia. Some clones are missing from TCRdb's copy, which holds only in-frame ones; the method was immunoSEQ multiplex PCR. The data hold around 8,000 clones, with about nine tenths observed a single time. About this clone: The antigen is not known.

The CDR3 totals 16 residues. Trimming took 5 bases from V and 1 from J, leaving 16 bases between them. Germline CDR1 and CDR2: SEHNR and FQNEAQ (reference sequence). Study-wide results and caveats: Some patients had dominant TCR clones larger than their STAT3 mutant burden. Every T-LGLL patient had at least one immunodominant TCRbeta clonotype. In about 30% of the 18 patients, new TCR clonotypes emerged after therapy. In some patients, a small highly pathogenic clone possibly went undetected.

The V call is TRBV7-9, the J call TRBJ2-3; tentatively, D is TRBD1 (5 bases). This TCR was recovered from a man in his forties or fifties with T-cell large granular lymphocyte leukemia. Some clones in this sample may be carry-over from other donors' samples. The sequenced sample consisted of peripheral blood mononuclear cells. DNA for the CDR3: TGTGCCAGCAGCCTTCCGGCTGGGGCCGGCACAGATACGCAGTATTTT. Amino acids: CASSLPAGAGTDTQYF.